This TCR beta chain appears in the sequencing data of a study of blood T cell repertoires in COVID-19. Seattle participants joined during active infection and were tracked over time. Germline CDR1 reads KGHSH; CDR2 reads LQKENI. Trimming stripped 5 bases from V and 1 base from J, with 8 bases between. The CDR3 runs 13 residues. In the original processing: By means of reference gene primer amplification, nucleated cell counts were estimated. Method: immunoSEQ multiplex PCR; TCRdb's copy keeps in-frame clones and lacks some. V and J calls and clone size are as listed in that table; D and trimming were resolved from the DNA. The sample consists of almost 90,000 clones, about 90% of them appearing once.

The source of this sequence is a man aged 18 to 30 with COVID-19, enrolled during active disease. The chain has TRBV18 and TRBJ2-5; D may be TRBD2 (6 bases). Sequences were obtained from peripheral blood. The CDR3 region is CASSAGIQETQYF. The CDR3 DNA is TGTGCCAGCTCAGCGGGGATCCAAGAGACCCAGTACTTC.